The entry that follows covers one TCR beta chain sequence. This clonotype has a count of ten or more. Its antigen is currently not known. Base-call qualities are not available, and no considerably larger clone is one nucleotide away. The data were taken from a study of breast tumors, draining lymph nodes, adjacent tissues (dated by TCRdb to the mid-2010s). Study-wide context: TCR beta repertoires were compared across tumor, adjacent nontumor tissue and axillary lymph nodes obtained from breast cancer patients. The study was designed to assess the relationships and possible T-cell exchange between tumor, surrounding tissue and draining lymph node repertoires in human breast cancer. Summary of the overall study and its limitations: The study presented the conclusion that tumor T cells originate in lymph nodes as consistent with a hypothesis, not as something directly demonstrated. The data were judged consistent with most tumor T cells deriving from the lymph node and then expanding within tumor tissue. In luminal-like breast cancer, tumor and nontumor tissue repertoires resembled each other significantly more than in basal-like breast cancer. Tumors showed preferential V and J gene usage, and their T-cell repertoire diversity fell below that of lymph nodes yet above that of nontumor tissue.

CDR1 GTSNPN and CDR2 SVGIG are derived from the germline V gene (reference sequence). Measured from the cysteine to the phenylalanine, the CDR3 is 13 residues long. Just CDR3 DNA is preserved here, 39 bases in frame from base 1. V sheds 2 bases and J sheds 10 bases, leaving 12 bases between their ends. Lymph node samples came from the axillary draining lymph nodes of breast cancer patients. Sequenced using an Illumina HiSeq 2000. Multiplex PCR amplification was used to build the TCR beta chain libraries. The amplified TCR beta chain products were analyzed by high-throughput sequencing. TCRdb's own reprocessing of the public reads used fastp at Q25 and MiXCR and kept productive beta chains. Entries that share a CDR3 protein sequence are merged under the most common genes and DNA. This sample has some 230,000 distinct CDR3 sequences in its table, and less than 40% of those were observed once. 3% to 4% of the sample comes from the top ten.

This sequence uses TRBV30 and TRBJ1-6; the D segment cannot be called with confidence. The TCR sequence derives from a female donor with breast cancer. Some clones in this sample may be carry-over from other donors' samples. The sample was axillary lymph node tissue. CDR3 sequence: CAWSPGQVSPLHF. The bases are TGTGCCTGGAGTCCCGGTCAAGTGTCACCCCTCCACTTT.